This TCR beta chain was captured in a study of beta chain features in type 1 diabetes. Turning to the study itself: What patients shared with healthy donors was a similar profile of age, gender and cell yields. Whole-study findings and limits: All four CD4+ subsets of Type 1 diabetes patients contained TCRB CDR3s that were moderately but significantly shorter.

Sorting based on CD45RO/CCR7/CD25/CD127/CD95/CD27 separated CD4+ naive, central memory, regulatory and stem cell-like memory cells. Post-sort purity exceeded 95% for all sorted populations. Isolated RNA was reverse transcribed in full, so expressed TCRB transcripts were sequenced. Only in-frame clones appear in the TCRdb table, and some are missing; sequencing was by immunoSEQ multiplex PCR. The sample has 500,000 to 800,000 clones, around 12% seen once. The CDR3 runs to 15 residues. V shed 7 bases and J 7 bases; nucleotides not matched to a gene: 11. Germline V gene sequence: CDR1 SGHTA, CDR2 FQGNSA. Only a few counts were recorded for this clone. The antigen is undetermined.

The sequenced sample consisted of naive CD4+ T cells from blood. The TCR sequence derives from a man aged 30 to 45 with type 1 diabetes. The V gene is TRBV7-2, the J gene TRBJ2-7, with 12 positions matching TRBD1. The CDR3 coding sequence is TGTGCCAGCACCTTCGCCGGGACAGGGGGCTATGAGCAGTACTTC. It translates to CASTFAGTGGYEQYF.